The TCR beta chain under discussion was sequenced for a study of blood T cell repertoires in COVID-19. Some clones are missing from TCRdb's copy, which holds only in-frame ones; the method was immunoSEQ multiplex PCR. The sample yields roughly 250,000 clones, around four fifths seen once. Trimming took off 2 bases at V and 0 bases at J, with 9 bases between the two ends. CDR3 size: 15 residues. The germline gives CDR1 MNHNS, CDR2 SASEGT. The TCR sequence derives from a woman aged 55-69 years with active or convalescent COVID-19. What was sequenced was peripheral blood. V gene TRBV6-1 combines with J gene TRBJ2-3, with D perhaps TRBD2 (6 bases). In DNA form, the CDR3 reads TGTGCCAGCAGTGAACCGGGGGAGAGCACAGATACGCAGTATTTT. It yields the protein CASSEPGESTDTQYF.